The T cell receptor (beta chain) under discussion was sequenced for a study of beta chain features in type 1 diabetes. This clone was found a few times. Its antigen remains unidentified. Expressed TCRB transcripts were sequenced because the entire RNA isolate underwent reverse transcription. Data came from immunoSEQ multiplex PCR; TCRdb stores just in-frame clones and leaves some out. The sample has 640,000 or so clones, about an eighth seen once. Findings and limits, study-wide: In all four CD4+ subsets, TCRB CDR3 length was significantly, moderately reduced in type 1 diabetes.

The sequenced sample consisted of naive CD4+ T cells from blood. The TCR comes from a man in his late teens or twenties with type 1 diabetes.

CDR3 amino acids: CAMGLRGNNEQFF. The CDR3 DNA sequence: TGTGCCATGGGGCTCCGGGGCAACAATGAGCAGTTCTTC. The rearrangement links TRBV10-3 to TRBJ2-1, with D perhaps given as TRBD1 or TRBD2 (5 bases each). The CDR3 runs 13 residues. CDR1 and CDR2 from the germline V gene are ENHRY and SYGVKD. Trimming removed 9 bases from V and 5 bases from J, with 14 bases in between.